A single sample gave rise to the 28 T cell receptor beta chains below, sequenced in a study of CD8 T cells in ankylosing spondylitis. TCRdb processed the 5' RACE reads anew with MiXCR; each CDR3 protein has one entry. The table lists about 150,000 distinct CDR3 sequences, around 7.9% of them singletons. Material: blood, either unsorted or a sorted T cell fraction (not recorded which). The source is a female donor with ankylosing spondylitis or in good health (not recorded which).

This clonotype was observed many times. In DNA form, the CDR3 reads TGTGCCGGAGCGGGGGAGTACACAGATACGCAGTATTTT. Translated, it gives CAGAGEYTDTQYF. The J gene is TRBJ2-3, the V gene TRBV6-1; 8 bases are a match to TRBD2. The V gene's germline CDR1 is MNHNS and CDR2 SASEGT. The CDR3 sequence is 13 residues long. The V and J ends lost 11 bases and 2 bases, in that order; junction bases with no gene match: 6.

A remark on this clonotype: A single base separates this from a much larger clone, so it may be a read error. The chain has TRBV7-9 and TRBJ2-1; 12 nucleotides line up with TRBD1. Germline CDR1 is SEHNR and CDR2 is FQNEAQ (reference sequence). The CDR3 is 15 amino acids. The CDR3 DNA is TGTGCCGGCAGCTTGGGACAGGGGGCCGTCAATGAGCAGTTCTTC. Amino acid sequence: CAGSLGQGAVNEQFF.

At least ten counts were recorded for this clonotype. This chain links TRBV12-3 or TRBV12-4 with TRBJ2-7; D is unclear. The CDR3 runs to 14 residues. With 6 bases removed from V and 3 bases from J, the gap between germline ends came to 15 bases. This CDR3 is CASSPAGPRYEQYF. Written as DNA, the CDR3 is TGTGCCAGCAGCCCCGCTGGCCCTCGCTACGAGCAGTACTTC.

This chain joins TRBV29-1 and TRBJ2-7; TRBD1 matches 8 bases. V lost 6 bases to trimming and J lost 3 bases; unmatched junction nucleotides: 13. The CDR3 runs 15 residues. Germline V gene sequence: CDR1 SQVTM, CDR2 ANQGSEA. The CDR3 region has the DNA TGCAGCGTCCCGGGTTCCGGGACAGGAGTCTACGAGCAGTACTTC. Translating gives CSVPGSGTGVYEQYF.

This clonotype was picked up many times. The chain has TRBV7-2 and TRBJ2-5; D remains ambiguous. CDR1 is SGHTA, CDR2 FQGNSA, per germline. Trimming removed 0 bases at V and 2 bases at J, with 7 bases between. CDR3 length: 14 residues. CDR3 bases: TGTGCCAGCAGCTTAGCTCAAGGACAAGAGACCCAGTACTTC. It is translated as CASSLAQGQETQYF.

The chain has TRBV29-1 and TRBJ1-1; D gene uncertain. The CDR3 totals 12 residues. V was trimmed by 3 bases and J by 5 bases, leaving 10 bases between them. Germline V gene sequence: CDR1 SQVTM, CDR2 ANQGSEA. CDR3 coding DNA: TGCAGCGTTGATGGGGTGACGACTGAAGCTTTCTTT. Translating gives CSVDGVTTEAFF.

A remark on this clonotype: One junction end disagrees with the germline gene, perhaps due to a read error. The chain is built from TRBV7-9 and TRBJ2-1; a possible D gene is TRBD2 (5 bases). The CDR3 contains 12 residues. Germline loops: CDR1 SEHNR, CDR2 FQNEAQ (reference sequence). Here the CDR3 DNA reads TGTGCCAGCAGCCTCCTCGGGAATGACCAGTTCTTC. Its translation: CASSLLGNDQFF. The variable domain in full, with the rest retrieved from reference TRBV7-9 and TRBJ2-1, is DTGVSQNPRHKITKRGQNVTFRCDPISEHNRLYWYRQTLGQGPEFLTYFQNEAQLEKSRLLSDRFSAERPKGSFSTLEIQRTEQGDSAMYLCASSLLGNDQFFGPGTRLTVL.

This clonotype appeared many times. The rearrangement links TRBV2 to TRBJ2-3, with 9 bases fitting TRBD2. V shed 3 bases, J shed 1 base, and the junction held 8 bases outside the gene matches. CDR3 size: 17 residues. CDR1 SNHLY and CDR2 FYNNEI come from the germline V gene. The CDR3 loop reads CASSEDLSGGGTDTQYF. The CDR3 nucleotides are TGTGCCAGCAGTGAGGATCTTAGCGGGGGCGGCACAGATACGCAGTATTTT. The full variable domain, with the rest looked up from reference TRBV2 and TRBJ2-3, is EPEVTQTPSHQVTQMGQEVILRCVPISNHLYFYWYRQILGQKVEFLVSFYNNEISEKSEIFDDQFSVERPDGSNFTLKIRSTKLEDSAMYFCASSEDLSGGGTDTQYFGPGTRLTVL.

This clonotype was seen ten or more times. The rearrangement uses TRBV7-2 and TRBJ1-6; the D is unclear. Germline-derived CDR1 and CDR2 are SGHTA and FQGNSA. The CDR3 has 15 amino acids. With 2 bases removed from V and 7 bases from J, the gap between germline ends came to 12 bases. The CDR3 loop is CASSLHDTANSPLHF. CDR3 nucleotide sequence: TGTGCCAGCAGCTTACACGACACAGCCAATTCACCCCTCCACTTT.

This clonotype occurred many times. This chain connects TRBV3-1 to TRBJ1-4; 10 bases are shared with TRBD1. The CDR3 has 15 amino acids. With V trimmed by 5 bases and J by 7 bases, 7 bases remained unmatched. CDR1 is LGHDT, CDR2 YNNKEL, per germline (reference sequence). CDR3 in amino acids: CASSNPGTGVEKLFF. DNA of the CDR3: TGTGCCAGCAGCAACCCCGGGACAGGGGTTGAAAAACTGTTTTTT.

The rearrangement uses TRBV28 and TRBJ2-7; 10 nucleotides match TRBD2. CDR1 MDHEN and CDR2 SYDVKM come from the germline V gene. CDR3 length equals 14 residues. Trimming removed 8 bases from V and 3 bases from J; junction bases left unmatched: 7. The CDR3: CASGLAGGSYEQYF. In DNA, the CDR3 is TGTGCCAGCGGATTAGCGGGGGGCAGCTACGAGCAGTACTTC.

This clonotype was seen a few times. J is TRBJ1-6 and V is TRBV27, with D unclear. Germline V gene sequence: CDR1 MNHEY, CDR2 SMNVEV (reference sequence). The V end lost 2 bases, the J end lost 2 bases, and 7 bases lay between the germline ends. The CDR3 consists of 15 residues. This CDR3 reads CASSLNQPYNSPLHF. CDR3 coding DNA: TGTGCCAGCAGTTTAAATCAGCCCTATAATTCACCCCTCCACTTT.

This clonotype was found many times. The chain couples TRBV9 to TRBJ2-5; D is unresolved. CDR1 is SGDLS and CDR2 is YYNGEE in the germline V gene. There are 12 residues in the CDR3. Between the trimmed V and J ends, which lost 2 bases and 5 bases, there was a span of 7 bases. CDR3 sequence reads: CASSVSGETQYF. CDR3 bases: TGTGCCAGCAGCGTTTCCGGGGAGACCCAGTACTTC. Drawing the rest from reference TRBV9 and TRBJ2-5, the complete variable domain is DSGVTQTPKHLITATGQRVTLRCSPRSGDLSVYWYQQSLDQGLQFLIQYYNGEERAKGNILERFSAQQFPDLHSELNLSSLELGDSALYFCASSVSGETQYFGPGTRLLVL.

This clonotype was detected ten times or more. The J gene is TRBJ2-2, the V gene TRBV20-1; 9 bases are shared with TRBD1. The trim removed 0 bases at V and 6 bases at J, leaving 8 bases unmatched. This CDR3 contains 16 residues. CDR1 and CDR2 from the germline V gene are DFQATT and SNEGSKA (reference sequence). In DNA form, the CDR3 reads TGCAGTGCTAGAGAAGAACGGACAGGGGCCCCCGGGGAGCTGTTTTTT. Amino acid sequence: CSAREERTGAPGELFF.

The chain employs TRBV6-2 or TRBV6-3 and TRBJ2-7, with D possibly TRBD1 on 6 matching bases. The ends were cut back, 8 bases at V and 2 bases at J, with 16 bases in the middle. The CDR3 extends over 14 amino acids. Germline CDR1 and CDR2: MNHEY and SVGEGT. The CDR3 DNA reads as TGTGCCAGCGGTGAGCTAGGACAGACCTACGAGCAGTACTTC. Translating gives CASGELGQTYEQYF.

The table lists this clonotype with many counts. This rearrangement joins TRBV12-3 or TRBV12-4 to TRBJ2-7; 10 positions agree with TRBD2. The CDR3 is made up of 14 amino acids. V was pared by 6 bases and J by 6 bases, with 8 bases of the junction left unmatched. CDR3 region: CASRSMGLASEQYF. In nucleotides, the CDR3 is TGTGCCAGCAGGTCGATGGGACTAGCGAGCGAGCAGTACTTC.

The V call is TRBV24-1, the J call TRBJ2-1, with D possibly being TRBD1 (5 bases). CDR1 KGHDR and CDR2 SFDVKD come from the germline V gene. The CDR3 consists of 13 residues. V was shortened by 6 bases and J by 2 bases, with 7 bases between the two germline ends. The CDR3 nucleotides are TGTGCCACCAGTAAAGGGGCCTACAATGAGCAGTTCTTC. Its protein product is CATSKGAYNEQFF.

This clonotype was seen at least ten times. The J gene is TRBJ1-2, the V gene TRBV7-8, with no clear D. Germline-derived CDR1 and CDR2 are SGHVS and FQNEAQ. Trimming left V 1 base short and J 6 bases short, with 6 bases between. The CDR3 extends over 12 amino acids. The CDR3 protein is CASSLGEDGYTF. CDR3 DNA sequence: TGTGCCAGCAGCTTAGGAGAGGATGGCTACACCTTC.

This clonotype was observed many times. The V gene is TRBV5-6, the J gene TRBJ1-2; D call uncertain. The CDR3 runs 15 residues. Trimming removed 3 bases at V and 4 bases at J, with 16 bases between. Germline CDR1 is SGHDT and CDR2 is YYEEEE. The CDR3 here is CASSSGGLNLYGYTF. The CDR3 DNA sequence: TGTGCCAGCAGCTCGGGCGGTCTCAACCTCTATGGCTACACCTTC.

This clonotype came up many times. The genes are TRBV14 and TRBJ2-3, with TRBD2 identical over 8 bases. Per germline, CDR1 SGHDN and CDR2 FVKESK. The CDR3 is 15 amino acids. The J segment lost 5 bases and the V segment lost 0 bases, leaving 4 bases of the junction unmatched. CDR3 in amino acids: CASSQDLAGRDTQYF. The CDR3 DNA is TGTGCCAGCAGCCAAGATCTAGCGGGCCGAGATACGCAGTATTTT.

This clonotype came up many times. The V gene is TRBV7-6, the J gene TRBJ1-1, with D unclear. The CDR3 runs 13 residues. V lost 2 bases, J lost 1 base, and 5 bases lay in between. CDR1 is SGHVS, CDR2 FNYEAQ, per germline. The CDR3 region is CASSLHWNTEAFF. CDR3 DNA sequence: TGTGCCAGCAGCTTACACTGGAACACTGAAGCTTTCTTT.

This clonotype was counted at least ten times. The V and J genes are TRBV27 and TRBJ2-7; D may match TRBD1 or TRBD2 (5 bases each). This CDR3 region has 15 residues. Trimming removed 3 bases from V and 2 bases from J, with 14 bases in between. From germline, CDR1 is MNHEY and CDR2 SMNVEV (reference sequence). Written as DNA, the CDR3 is TGTGCCAGCAGTTTCTCGGGACCGACTCCCTACGAGCAGTACTTC. Amino acids: CASSFSGPTPYEQYF.

At least ten counts were recorded for this clonotype. The chain couples TRBV9 to TRBJ2-1; the D gene is possibly TRBD2 (6 bases). CDR3 length equals 16 residues. The V and J ends lost 0 bases and 11 bases respectively, with 21 bases between them. Germline CDR1 reads SGDLS; CDR2 reads YYNGEE. DNA for the CDR3: TGTGCCAGCAGCGTAGTTGTTGTCGGAGGGTGGGCAAAGCAGTTCTTC. The encoded protein is CASSVVVVGGWAKQFF.

This chain uses TRBV4-2 with TRBJ1-3; TRBD1 might be the D (5 bases). The ends were cut back, 0 bases at V and 1 base at J, with 16 bases in the middle. This CDR3 comprises 18 residues. Germline lookup yields CDR1 LGHNA and CDR2 YNFKEQ. This chain's CDR3 is CASSQERGAANSGNTIYF. The CDR3 coding sequence is TGTGCCAGCAGCCAAGAGAGGGGCGCCGCCAATTCTGGAAACACCATATATTTT.

The sample holds many counts of this clonotype. The chain is built from TRBV12-3 or TRBV12-4 and TRBJ2-5, with D possibly matching TRBD1 (6 bases). The V and J ends lost 2 bases and 0 bases respectively, with 10 bases between them. The length of the CDR3 is 15 residues. Here the CDR3 reads CASSLTGSYQETQYF. For the CDR3, the DNA is TGTGCCAGCAGTTTAACAGGGTCGTACCAAGAGACCCAGTACTTC.

Many counts were recorded for this clonotype. This chain joins TRBV6-2 or TRBV6-3 and TRBJ1-1; no clear D. The CDR3 is made up of 11 amino acids. Germline V gene lookup returns CDR1 MNHEY and CDR2 SVGEGT. V was cut by 3 bases and J by 7 bases, with 6 bases left in between. CDR3 protein: CASSYWDEAFF. The CDR3 region has the DNA TGTGCCAGCAGTTATTGGGATGAAGCTTTCTTT.

This clonotype was observed many times. V is TRBV9 and J is TRBJ2-5; weak D call: TRBD2 (6 bases). Trimming cost V 2 bases and J 1 base, with 15 bases left between them. This CDR3 spans 16 amino acids. The germline CDR1 and CDR2 sequences are SGDLS and YYNGEE. The CDR3 is CASSVEGAGIQETQYF. The DNA of the CDR3 is TGTGCCAGCAGCGTGGAAGGGGCGGGGATCCAAGAGACCCAGTACTTC. Full variable domain (outside the CDR3, taken from reference TRBV9 and TRBJ2-5): DSGVTQTPKHLITATGQRVTLRCSPRSGDLSVYWYQQSLDQGLQFLIQYYNGEERAKGNILERFSAQQFPDLHSELNLSSLELGDSALYFCASSVEGAGIQETQYFGPGTRLLVL.

This clonotype has a count of ten or more. The chain uses TRBV11-2 and TRBJ2-5; 8 bases map to TRBD2. V trimming: 5 bases; J trimming: 5 bases; junction bases outside the gene matches: 10. The CDR3 has 15 amino acids. Germline V CDR1 and CDR2: SGHAT, FQNNGV. Here the CDR3 reads CASSLSPGGTETQYF. CDR3 DNA: TGTGCCAGCAGCCTAAGCCCGGGGGGGACGGAGACCCAGTACTTC.